A selection of T cell receptor beta chains follows, all from one sample in a study of cytomegalovirus exposure and HLA in healthy donors. Profiled with immunoSEQ multiplex PCR; TCRdb holds only in-frame clones, not every one. Found here are 190,000 or so clones, less than 85% of them singletons; the top ten hold 0.5% to 0.8%. Sequenced sample: PBMCs. The receptors were gathered from a boy younger than 18 in good health and CMV-seronegative. The CDR3 runs from the conserved cysteine through the conserved F or W.

v_call	j_call	cdr3_aa
TRBV21-1	TRBJ1-1	CASSKVGRAMNTEAFF
TRBV7-6	TRBJ2-6	CASSHRQGIVSGANVLTF
TRBV14	TRBJ2-7	CASSQGTSGRDEQYF
TRBV5-4	TRBJ1-2	CASSYTRGDYGYTF
TRBV5-1	TRBJ2-1	CASSWDRVGQYNEQFF
TRBV14	TRBJ1-1	CASSQERSHPYEAFF
TRBV5-1	TRBJ1-2	CASSLAGQGDGYTF
TRBV5-1	TRBJ2-7	CASSLAHRAEQYF
TRBV7-9	TRBJ2-1	CASSFAGTRSDEQFF
TRBV10-3	TRBJ1-2	CAISREPALANYGYTF
TRBV21-1	TRBJ1-1	CASSDPGTENTEAFF
TRBV6-6	TRBJ2-7	CASTQDRDGYEQYF
TRBV7-7	TRBJ2-1	CASSFFTGTGRSYNEQFF
TRBV25-1	TRBJ1-1	CASSDRWDTEAFF
TRBV28	TRBJ2-1	CASSPSGKNNEQFF
TRBV10-1	TRBJ2-7	CASSESQGGHEQYF
TRBV5-1	TRBJ2-7	CASSLPTDSYEQYF
TRBV4-2	TRBJ2-3	CASSLLAGEGGTQYF
TRBV27	TRBJ1-2	CASSLSFTQGENYGYTF
TRBV19	TRBJ1-2	CASSTDRTNYGYTF
TRBV19	TRBJ1-1	CASTKGQVLNTEAFF
TRBV30	TRBJ2-2	CAWSGDRGYGELFF
TRBV2	TRBJ1-5	CASSTREASNQPQHF
TRBV7-2	TRBJ2-1	CASSLYFYSGRSDGDEQFF
TRBV10-1	TRBJ2-1	CARQGRHNEQFF
TRBV4-1	TRBJ1-2	CASSQDLFTSGTPNYGYTF
TRBV5-4	TRBJ1-3	CASLVWGGPNTIYF
TRBV9	TRBJ1-1	CASSVGGVNTEAFF
TRBV6-5	TRBJ1-2	CASRPRQGRYGYTF
TRBV7-3	TRBJ2-3	CASSAQPGQGSTDTQYF
TRBV7-6	TRBJ2-6	CASARPDSSGANVLTF
TRBV7-8	TRBJ2-7	CASSLSSAYETGTGGMVAQQYF